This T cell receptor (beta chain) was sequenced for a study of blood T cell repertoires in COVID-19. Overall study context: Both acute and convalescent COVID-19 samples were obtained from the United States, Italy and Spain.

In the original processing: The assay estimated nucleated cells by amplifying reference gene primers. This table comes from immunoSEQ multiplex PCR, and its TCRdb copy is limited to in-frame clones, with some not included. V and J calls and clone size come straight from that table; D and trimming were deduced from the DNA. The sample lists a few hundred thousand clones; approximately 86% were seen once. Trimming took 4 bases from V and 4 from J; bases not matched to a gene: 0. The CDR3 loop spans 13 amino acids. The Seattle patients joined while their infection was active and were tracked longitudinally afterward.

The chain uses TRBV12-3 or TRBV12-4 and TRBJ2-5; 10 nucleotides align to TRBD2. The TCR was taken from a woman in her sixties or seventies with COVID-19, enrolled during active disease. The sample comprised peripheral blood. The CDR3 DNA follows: TGTGCCAGCAGTTGGACTAGCGGAGAGACCCAGTACTTC. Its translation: CASSWTSGETQYF.